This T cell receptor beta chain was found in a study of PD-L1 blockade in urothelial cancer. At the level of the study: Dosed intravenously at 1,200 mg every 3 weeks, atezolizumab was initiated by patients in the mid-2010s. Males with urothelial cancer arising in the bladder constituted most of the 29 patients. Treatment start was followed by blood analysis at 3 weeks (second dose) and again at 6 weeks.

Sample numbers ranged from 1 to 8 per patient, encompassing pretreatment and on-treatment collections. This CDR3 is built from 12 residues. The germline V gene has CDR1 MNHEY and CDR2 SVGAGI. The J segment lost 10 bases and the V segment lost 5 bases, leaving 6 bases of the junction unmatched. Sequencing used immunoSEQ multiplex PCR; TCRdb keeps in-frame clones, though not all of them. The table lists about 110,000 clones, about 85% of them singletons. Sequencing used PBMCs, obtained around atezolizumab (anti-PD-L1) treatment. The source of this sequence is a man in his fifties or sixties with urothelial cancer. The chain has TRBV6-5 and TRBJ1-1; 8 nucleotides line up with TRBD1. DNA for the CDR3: TGTGCCAGCAGTCAGGACAGGGCCGGAGCTTTCTTT. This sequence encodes CASSQDRAGAFF.